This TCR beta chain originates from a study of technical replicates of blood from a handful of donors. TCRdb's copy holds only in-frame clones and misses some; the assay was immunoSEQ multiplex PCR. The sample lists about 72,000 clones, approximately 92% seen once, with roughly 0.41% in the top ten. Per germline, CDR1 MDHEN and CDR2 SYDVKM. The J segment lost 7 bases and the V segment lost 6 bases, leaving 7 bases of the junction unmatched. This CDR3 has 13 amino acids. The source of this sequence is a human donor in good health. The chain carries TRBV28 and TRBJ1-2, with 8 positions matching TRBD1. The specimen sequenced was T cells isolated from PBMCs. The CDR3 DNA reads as TGTGCCAGCAGGCCTCCAGGGGGCGCTGGCTACACCTTC. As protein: CASRPPGGAGYTF.